This T cell receptor beta chain comes out of a study of T cell repertoires in cytomegalovirus infection. Study-wide background: CMV epitopes, recently identified HLA-C-restricted and well-studied HLA-B-restricted, were used. Public TCR beta signature analysis indicated the presence of both CMV infection and matching HLA type. Study-level results: Cumulative frequency of public TCR beta families picked out carriers of CMV plus the relevant HLA. In two of eight donors, the top clonotype was HLA-C-restricted CMV-specific.

TCRdb independently ran MiXCR on the reads; one entry per CDR3 protein. The sample lists about 830,000 distinct CDR3 sequences, roughly 33% occurring once. Trimming shortened V by 2 bases and J by 10 bases, and 18 bases separated the two germline ends. The CDR3 extends over 15 amino acids. The germline gives CDR1 MGHDK, CDR2 SYGVNS. This clonotype showed up just a few times. No antigen is known for it. Sequences were derived from cultured CD8+ T cells from PBMCs, sampled from culture after CMV antigen stimulation. The TCR comes from a human donor in good health (CMV status not recorded). Some clones in this sample may be carry-over from other donors' samples. This chain joins TRBV25-1 and TRBJ2-1; D is uncertain. CDR3 region: CASSEDLGLRREQFF. The CDR3 nucleotides are TGTGCCAGCAGTGAAGATCTGGGCTTAAGACGGGAGCAGTTCTTC.